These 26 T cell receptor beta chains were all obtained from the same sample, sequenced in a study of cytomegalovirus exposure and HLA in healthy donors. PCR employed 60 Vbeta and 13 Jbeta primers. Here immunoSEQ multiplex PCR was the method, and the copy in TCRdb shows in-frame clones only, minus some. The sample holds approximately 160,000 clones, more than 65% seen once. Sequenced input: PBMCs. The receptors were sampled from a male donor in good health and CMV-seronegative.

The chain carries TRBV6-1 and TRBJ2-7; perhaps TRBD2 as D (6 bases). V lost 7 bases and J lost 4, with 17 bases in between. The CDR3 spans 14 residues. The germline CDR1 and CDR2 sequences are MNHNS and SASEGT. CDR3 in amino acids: CASNEGSGRYEQYF. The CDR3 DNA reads TGTGCCAGCAACGAAGGATCCGGGAGATACGAGCAGTACTTC.

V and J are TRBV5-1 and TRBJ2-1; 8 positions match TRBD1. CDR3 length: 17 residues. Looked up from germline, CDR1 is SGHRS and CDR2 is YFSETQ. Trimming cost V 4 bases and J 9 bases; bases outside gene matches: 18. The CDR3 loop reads CASSPYTTGARFGEQFF. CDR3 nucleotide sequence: TGCGCCAGCAGCCCATATACGACAGGGGCGAGATTCGGTGAGCAGTTCTTC. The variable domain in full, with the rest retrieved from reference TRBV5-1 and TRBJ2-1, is KAGVTQTPRYLIKTRGQQVTLSCSPISGHRSVSWYQQTPGQGLQFLFEYFSETQRNKGNFPGRFSGRQFSNSRSEMNVSTLELGDSALYLCASSPYTTGARFGEQFFGPGTRLTVL.

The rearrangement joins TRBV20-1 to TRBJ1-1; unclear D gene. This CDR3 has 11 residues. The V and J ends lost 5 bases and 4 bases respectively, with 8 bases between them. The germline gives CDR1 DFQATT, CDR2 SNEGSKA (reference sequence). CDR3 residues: CSAYRGTEAFF. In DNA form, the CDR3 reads TGCAGTGCTTATCGGGGCACTGAAGCTTTCTTT.

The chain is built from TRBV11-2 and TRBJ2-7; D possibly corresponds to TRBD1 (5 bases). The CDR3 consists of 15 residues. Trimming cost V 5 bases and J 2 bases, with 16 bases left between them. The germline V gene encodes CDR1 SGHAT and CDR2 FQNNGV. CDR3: CASSRPQGPAYEQYF. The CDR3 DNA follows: TGTGCCAGCAGCCGCCCGCAGGGCCCTGCCTACGAGCAGTACTTC.

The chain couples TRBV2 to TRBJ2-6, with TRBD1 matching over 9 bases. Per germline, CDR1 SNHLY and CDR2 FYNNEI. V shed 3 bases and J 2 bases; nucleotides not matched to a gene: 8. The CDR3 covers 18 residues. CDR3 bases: TGTGCCAGCAGTGACGCCCTGGGACAGGGACCTGGGGCCAACGTCCTGACTTTC. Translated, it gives CASSDALGQGPGANVLTF.

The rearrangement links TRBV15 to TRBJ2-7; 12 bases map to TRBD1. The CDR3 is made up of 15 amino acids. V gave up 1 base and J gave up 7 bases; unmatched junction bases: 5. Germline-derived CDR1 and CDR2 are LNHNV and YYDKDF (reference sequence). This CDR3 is CATSRAGQGAVEQYF. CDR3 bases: TGTGCCACCAGCAGAGCGGGACAGGGGGCCGTGGAGCAGTACTTC. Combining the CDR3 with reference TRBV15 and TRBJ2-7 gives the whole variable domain DAMVIQNPRYQVTQFGKPVTLSCSQTLNHNVMYWYQQKSSQAPKLLFHYYDKDFNNEADTPDNFQSRRPNTSFCFLDIRSPGLGDTAMYLCATSRAGQGAVEQYFGPGTRLTVT.

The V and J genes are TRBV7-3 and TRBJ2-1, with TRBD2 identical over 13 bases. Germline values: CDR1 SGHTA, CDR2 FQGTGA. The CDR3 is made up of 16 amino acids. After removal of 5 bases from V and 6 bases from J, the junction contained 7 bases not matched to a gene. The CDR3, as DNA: TGTGCCAGCAGCCCAGGACTAGCGGGAGTTGGCAATGAGCAGTTCTTC. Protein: CASSPGLAGVGNEQFF.

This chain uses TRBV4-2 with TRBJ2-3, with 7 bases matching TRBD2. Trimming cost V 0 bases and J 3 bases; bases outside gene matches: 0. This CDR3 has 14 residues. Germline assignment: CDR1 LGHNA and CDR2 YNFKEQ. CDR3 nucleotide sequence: TGTGCCAGCAGCCAAGAGCGGGAGACAGATACGCAGTATTTT. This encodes CASSQERETDTQYF.

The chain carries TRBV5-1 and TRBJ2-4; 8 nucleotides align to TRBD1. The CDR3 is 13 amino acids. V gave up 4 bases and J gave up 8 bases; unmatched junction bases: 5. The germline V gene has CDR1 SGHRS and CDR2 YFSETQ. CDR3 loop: CASSVYRGDIQYF. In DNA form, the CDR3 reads TGCGCCAGCAGCGTGTACAGGGGGGACATTCAGTACTTC.

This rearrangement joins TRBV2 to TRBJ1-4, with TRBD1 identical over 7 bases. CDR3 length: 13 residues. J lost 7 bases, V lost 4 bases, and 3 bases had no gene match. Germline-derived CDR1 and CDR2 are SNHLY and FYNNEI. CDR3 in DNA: TGTGCCAGCAGTGTAGGGGGCCGTGAAAAACTGTTTTTT. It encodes CASSVGGREKLFF.

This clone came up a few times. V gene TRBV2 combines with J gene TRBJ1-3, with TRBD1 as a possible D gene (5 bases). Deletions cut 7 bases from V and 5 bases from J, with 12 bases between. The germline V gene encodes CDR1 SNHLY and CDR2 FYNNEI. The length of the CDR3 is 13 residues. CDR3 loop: CASTRGGRNTIYF. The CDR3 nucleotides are TGTGCCAGCACCCGGGGGGGGAGAAACACCATATATTTT.

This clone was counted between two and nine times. The chain's CDR3 is CASSPQGAGSDTQYF. In DNA, the CDR3 is TGTGCCAGCAGTCCACAGGGGGCGGGTTCAGATACGCAGTATTTT. This chain joins TRBV6-5 and TRBJ2-3, with 9 bases lining up with TRBD1. This CDR3 comprises 15 residues. The V gene's germline CDR1 is MNHEY and CDR2 SVGAGI. V lost 5 bases to trimming and J lost 4 bases; unmatched junction nucleotides: 7.

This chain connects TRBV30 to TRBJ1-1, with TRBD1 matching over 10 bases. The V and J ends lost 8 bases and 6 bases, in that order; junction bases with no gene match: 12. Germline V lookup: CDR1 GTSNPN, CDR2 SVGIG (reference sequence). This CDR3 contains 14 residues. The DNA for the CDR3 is TGTGCCCGGGGGACAGGGGTGTTCTCGGCTGAAGCTTTCTTT. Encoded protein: CARGTGVFSAEAFF. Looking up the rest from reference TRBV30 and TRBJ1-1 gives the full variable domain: SQTIHQWPATLVQPVGSPLSLECTVEGTSNPNLYWYRQAAGRGLQLLFYSVGIGQISSEVPQNLSASRPQDRQFILSSKKLLLSDSGFYLCARGTGVFSAEAFFGQGTRLTVV.

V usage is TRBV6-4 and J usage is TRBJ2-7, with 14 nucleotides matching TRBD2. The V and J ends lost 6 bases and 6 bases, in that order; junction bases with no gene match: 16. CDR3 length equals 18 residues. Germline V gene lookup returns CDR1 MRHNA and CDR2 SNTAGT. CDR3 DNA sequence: TGTGCCAGCAGAACACCTCCGGGACTAGCGGGAGTTCGGGCCGAGCAGTACTTC. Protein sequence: CASRTPPGLAGVRAEQYF.

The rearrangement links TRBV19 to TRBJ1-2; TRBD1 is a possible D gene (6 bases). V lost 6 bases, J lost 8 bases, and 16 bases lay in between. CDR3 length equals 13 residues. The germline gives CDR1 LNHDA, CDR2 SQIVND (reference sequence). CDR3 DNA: TGTGCCAGTAGGTCCGGGACATCAAGGGGCTACACCTTC. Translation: CASRSGTSRGYTF.

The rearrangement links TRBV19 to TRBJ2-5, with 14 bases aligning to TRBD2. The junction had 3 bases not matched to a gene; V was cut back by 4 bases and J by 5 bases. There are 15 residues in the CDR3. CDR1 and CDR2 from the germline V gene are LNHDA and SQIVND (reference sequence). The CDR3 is CASSKGLAGVETQYF. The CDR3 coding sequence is TGTGCCAGTAGTAAGGGACTAGCGGGAGTTGAGACCCAGTACTTC.

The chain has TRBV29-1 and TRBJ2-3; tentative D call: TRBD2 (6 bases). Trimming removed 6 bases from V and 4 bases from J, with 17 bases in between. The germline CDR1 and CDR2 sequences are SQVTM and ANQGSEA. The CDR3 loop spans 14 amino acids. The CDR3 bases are TGCAGCGTGGCGGGGACGGCGCGGTCAGATACGCAGTATTTT. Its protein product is CSVAGTARSDTQYF.

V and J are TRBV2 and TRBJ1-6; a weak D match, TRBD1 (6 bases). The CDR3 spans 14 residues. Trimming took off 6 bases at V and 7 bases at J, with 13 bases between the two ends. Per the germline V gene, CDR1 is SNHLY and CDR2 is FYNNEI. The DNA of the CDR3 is TGTGCCAGCAGCGGGGACACCAACAATTCACCCCTCCACTTT. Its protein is CASSGDTNNSPLHF.

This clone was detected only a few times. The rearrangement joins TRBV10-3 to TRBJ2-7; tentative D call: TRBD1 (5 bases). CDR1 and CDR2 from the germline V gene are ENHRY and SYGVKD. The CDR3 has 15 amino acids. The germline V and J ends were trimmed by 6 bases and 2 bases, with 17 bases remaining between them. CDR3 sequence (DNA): TGTGCCATCAGCCCCGGGCCTGAAGGGGCCTACGAGCAGTACTTC. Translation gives CAISPGPEGAYEQYF.

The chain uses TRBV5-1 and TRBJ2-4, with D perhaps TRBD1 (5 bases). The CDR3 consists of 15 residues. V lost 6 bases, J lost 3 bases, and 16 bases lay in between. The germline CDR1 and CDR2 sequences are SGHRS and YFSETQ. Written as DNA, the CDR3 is TGCGCCAGCACCCGAACAGGTTTGGGCAAAAACATTCAGTACTTC. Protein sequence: CASTRTGLGKNIQYF.

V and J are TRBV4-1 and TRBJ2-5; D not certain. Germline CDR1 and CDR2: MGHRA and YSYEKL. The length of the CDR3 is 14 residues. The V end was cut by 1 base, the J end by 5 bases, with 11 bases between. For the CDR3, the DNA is TGCGCCAGCAGCCAAGTTGACGGGTTGGAGACCCAGTACTTC. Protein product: CASSQVDGLETQYF.

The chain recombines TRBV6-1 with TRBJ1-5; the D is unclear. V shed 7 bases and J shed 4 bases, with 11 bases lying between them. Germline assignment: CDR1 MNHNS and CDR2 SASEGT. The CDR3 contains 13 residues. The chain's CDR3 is CASNVGPNQPQHF. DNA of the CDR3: TGTGCCAGCAATGTGGGCCCAAATCAGCCCCAGCATTTT.

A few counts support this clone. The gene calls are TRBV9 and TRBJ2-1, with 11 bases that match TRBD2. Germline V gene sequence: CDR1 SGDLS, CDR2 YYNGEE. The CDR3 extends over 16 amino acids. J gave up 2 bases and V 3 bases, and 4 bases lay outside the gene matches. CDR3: CASSDTSGGPYNEQFF. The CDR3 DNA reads TGTGCCAGCAGCGACACTAGCGGGGGCCCCTACAATGAGCAGTTCTTC.

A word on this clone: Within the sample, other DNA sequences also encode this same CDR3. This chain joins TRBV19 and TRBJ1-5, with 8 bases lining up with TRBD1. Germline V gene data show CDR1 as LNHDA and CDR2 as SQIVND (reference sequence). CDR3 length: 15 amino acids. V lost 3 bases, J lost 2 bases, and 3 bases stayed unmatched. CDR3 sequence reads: CASSIGQGGNQPQHF. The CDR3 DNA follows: TGTGCCAGTAGTATTGGACAGGGCGGCAATCAGCCCCAGCATTTT.

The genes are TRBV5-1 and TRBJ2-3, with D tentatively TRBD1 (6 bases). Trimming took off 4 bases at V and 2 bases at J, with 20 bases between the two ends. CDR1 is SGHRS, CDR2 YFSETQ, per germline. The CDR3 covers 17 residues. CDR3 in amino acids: CASSVSPSGAATDTQYF. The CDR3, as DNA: TGCGCCAGCAGCGTTTCCCCCTCAGGGGCCGCCACAGATACGCAGTATTTT.

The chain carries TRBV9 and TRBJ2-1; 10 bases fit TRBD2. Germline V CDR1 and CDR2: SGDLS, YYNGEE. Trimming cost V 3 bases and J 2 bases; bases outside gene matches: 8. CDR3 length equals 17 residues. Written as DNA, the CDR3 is TGTGCCAGCAGCGGGGCTTTAGCGGGAGGACCCTACAATGAGCAGTTCTTC. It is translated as CASSGALAGGPYNEQFF.